This entry features one T cell receptor beta chain sequence. Its antigen remains unidentified. At one boundary the junction diverges from the germline segment, which might be a read error. The sample belongs to a study of T cell responses to AZD1222 COVID-19 vaccine. Study-level information: Second-dose recipients at about 4 or about 12 weeks were treated as one pooled group. General study findings and limits: At baseline, just five to seven AZD1222 recipients tested seropositive. Females made up more of the donors, who were largely white British, and clonal diversity may have come out too low. Across spike, vaccine-associated CD4 TCRs were found, dominant at 160-218 and 743-854.

Produced via immunoSEQ multiplex PCR; TCRdb's table is partial and in-frame only. The sample consists of under 200,000 clones, 94% of them appearing once. Germline V lookup: CDR1 WNHNN, CDR2 SYGVQD (reference sequence). The CDR3 sequence is 13 residues long. The chain employs TRBV10-1 and TRBJ1-1, with 7 nucleotides matching TRBD1. The material sequenced was peripheral blood, taken on day 0 of AZD1222 vaccination. The clonotype comes from an adult in good health. The CDR3 region has the DNA TGCGCCAGCACTGAGGGGGCAAACACTGAAGCTTTCTTT. Translation: CASTEGANTEAFF.